The present T cell receptor beta chain was sequenced within a study of Tregs in tolerant kidney transplant recipients. The CDR3 runs 15 residues. Unstimulated regulatory T cells (CD4+CD25+CD127-), CD4+CD25- non-regulatory cells, CD4 and CD8 cells were FACS-sorted from thawed PBMCs. As for this clone: Antigen: not known.

This table comes from immunoSEQ multiplex PCR, and its TCRdb copy is limited to in-frame clones, with some not included. This sample carries approximately 75,000 clones, 75% to 95% of them seen once, and the ten largest clones take approximately 0.33%. Study-wide results and caveats: Findings come from small patient numbers and require larger validation. Antigen-driven expansion was suggested because donor-specific Tregs expanded more than all Tregs in tolerant patients.

Source: Tregs from blood, taken before the transplant. The chain recombines TRBV21-1 with TRBJ2-7; no check of the table's D call, TRBD1, against the DNA was made. TRBV21-1 is a listed pseudogene. This sequence was found in a human donor who received a combined kidney and bone marrow transplant. The CDR3 nucleotides read TGTGCCAGCAGCAAAGACAGGACAGGGAATTACGAGCAGTACTTC. This encodes CASSKDRTGNYEQYF.